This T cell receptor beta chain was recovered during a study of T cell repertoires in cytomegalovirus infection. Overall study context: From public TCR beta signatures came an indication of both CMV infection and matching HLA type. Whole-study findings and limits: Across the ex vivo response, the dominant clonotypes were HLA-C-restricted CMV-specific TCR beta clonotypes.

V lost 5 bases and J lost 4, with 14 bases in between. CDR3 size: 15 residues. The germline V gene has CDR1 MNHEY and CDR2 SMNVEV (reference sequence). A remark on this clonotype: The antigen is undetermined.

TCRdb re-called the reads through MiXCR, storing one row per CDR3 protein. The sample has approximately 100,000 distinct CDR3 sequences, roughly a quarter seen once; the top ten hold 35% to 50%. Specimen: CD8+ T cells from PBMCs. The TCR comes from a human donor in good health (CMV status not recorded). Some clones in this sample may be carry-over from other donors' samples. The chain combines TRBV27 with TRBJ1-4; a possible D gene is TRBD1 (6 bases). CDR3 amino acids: CASSPRGRSNEKLFF. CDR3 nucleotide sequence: TGTGCCAGCAGTCCACGGGGGCGCAGTAATGAAAAACTGTTTTTT.